Below are 8 T cell receptor beta chains sequenced from a single sample in a study of T cell responses to AZD1222 COVID-19 vaccine. Method: immunoSEQ multiplex PCR; TCRdb's copy keeps in-frame clones and lacks some. The sample includes around 130,000 clones, around 90% of them seen just once. The specimen was peripheral blood, collected 28 days after the second AZD1222 dose. These receptors were taken from an adult who received the AZD1222 COVID-19 vaccine.

V usage is TRBV10-3 and J usage is TRBJ1-5; possible D gene TRBD1, 5 bases. The CDR3 has 17 amino acids. Germline V gene data show CDR1 as ENHRY and CDR2 as SYGVKD. V dropped 11 bases and J dropped 3 bases, with 26 bases sitting between them. CDR3 amino acids: CAVQGPKGIQPNQPQHF. CDR3 DNA: TGTGCCGTCCAGGGTCCCAAGGGGATTCAGCCCAATCAGCCCCAGCATTTT.

J is TRBJ2-1 and V is TRBV11-3; 8 bases are a match to TRBD2. The ends lost 8 bases at V and 6 bases at J; junction bases unmatched: 6. The CDR3 has 13 amino acids. CDR1 and CDR2 from the germline V gene are SGHNT and YENEEA. The CDR3 loop reads CASGTTSGNEQFF. For the CDR3, the DNA is TGTGCCAGCGGGACCACTAGCGGCAATGAGCAGTTCTTC.

The chain carries TRBV11-1 and TRBJ1-3; D not certain. V lost 5 bases and J 2 bases, leaving 13 bases between the germline ends. The V gene's germline CDR1 is SGHAT and CDR2 FQDESV (reference sequence). The CDR3 has 15 residues. The CDR3 here is CASSPKFGPGNTIYF. The CDR3 nucleotides are TGTGCCAGCAGCCCGAAATTCGGACCTGGAAACACCATATATTTT. Filled out from reference TRBV11-1 and TRBJ1-3, the complete variable domain reads EAEVAQSPRYKITEKSQAVAFWCDPISGHATLYWYRQILGQGPELLVQFQDESVVDDSQLPKDRFSAERLKGVDSTLKIQPAELGDSAMYLCASSPKFGPGNTIYFGEGSWLTVV.

V gene TRBV4-1 combines with J gene TRBJ1-5; D is unclear. CDR1 MGHRA and CDR2 YSYEKL come from the germline V gene. The CDR3 contains 13 residues. V dropped 0 bases and J dropped 7 bases, with 7 bases sitting between them. As DNA, the CDR3 is TGCGCCAGCAGCCAAGATCCCGGCCAGCCCCAGCATTTT. It translates to CASSQDPGQPQHF.

The CDR3 DNA reads as TGTGCCAGCAGCGTAGAGCCCCTCTTAGGAAACACCATATATTTT. Translated, it gives CASSVEPLLGNTIYF. This chain connects TRBV9 to TRBJ1-3; no reliable D call. The CDR3 sequence is 15 residues long. The V end was cut by 0 bases, the J end by 4 bases, with 11 bases between. Germline CDR1 is SGDLS and CDR2 is YYNGEE.

CDR3 region: CASSTTGRNSPLHF. The CDR3 coding sequence is TGTGCCAGTAGTACCACAGGGAGGAATTCACCCCTCCACTTT. The genes are TRBV19 and TRBJ1-6, with a tentative D call TRBD1 (6 bases). This CDR3 spans 14 amino acids. Germline loops: CDR1 LNHDA, CDR2 SQIVND (reference sequence). Trimming shortened V by 4 bases and J by 7 bases, and 11 bases separated the two germline ends.

This chain connects TRBV7-8 to TRBJ1-1; the D is unclear. The CDR3 has 16 residues. The germline V gene encodes CDR1 SGHVS and CDR2 FQNEAQ. The germline V and J ends were trimmed by 0 bases and 6 bases, with 17 bases remaining between them. In DNA form, the CDR3 reads TGTGCCAGCAGCTTAGCGCTAAGGGCCACGCGGCCTGAAGCTTTCTTT. It specifies CASSLALRATRPEAFF.

The CDR3 protein is CASSVQTDYGYTF. CDR3 nucleotides: TGTGCCAGCAGCGTACAGACGGACTATGGCTACACCTTC. This sequence joins TRBV6-2 or TRBV6-3 and TRBJ1-2, with D unclear. The V end lost 6 bases, the J end lost 3 bases, and 11 bases lay between the germline ends. The germline V gene encodes CDR1 MNHEY and CDR2 SVGEGT. This CDR3 contains 13 residues.